One and the same sample provided the 32 T cell receptor beta chains below, sequenced in a study of blood T cell repertoires in COVID-19. Method: immunoSEQ multiplex PCR; TCRdb's copy keeps in-frame clones and lacks some. Altogether 300,000 to 350,000 clones are present, around 89% being singletons, with the ten largest covering 3.5% to 4.5%. Sequencing input: PBMCs or T cells enriched from blood (not recorded which). Source of these receptors: a woman aged 18 to 35 with acute COVID-19.

The J gene is TRBJ2-7, the V gene TRBV27; 12 nucleotides line up with TRBD2. Germline CDR1 and CDR2: MNHEY and SMNVEV (reference sequence). V lost 5 bases, J lost 5 bases, and 7 bases stayed unmatched. The CDR3 spans 15 residues. The CDR3 DNA reads as TGTGCCAGCAGTCCCCGACTAGCGGGAGTACACGAGCAGTACTTC. Translating it yields CASSPRLAGVHEQYF.

The chain links TRBV29-1 to TRBJ1-1; D is undetermined. Trimming took off 6 bases at V and 1 base at J, with 6 bases between the two ends. From germline, CDR1 is SQVTM and CDR2 ANQGSEA. The CDR3 runs 11 residues. This chain's CDR3 is CSVSQNTEAFF. As DNA, the CDR3 is TGCAGCGTATCCCAGAACACTGAAGCTTTCTTT.

The genes are TRBV13 and TRBJ2-7; the D gene is possibly TRBD2 (5 bases). The CDR3 runs 12 residues. In germline, CDR1 is PRHDT, CDR2 FYEKMQ (reference sequence). Trimming pared 6 bases from V and 6 bases from J, leaving 12 bases between. CDR3 residues: CASSFTRAEQYF. The DNA for the CDR3 is TGTGCCAGCAGTTTTACTAGGGCCGAGCAGTACTTC.

V gene TRBV5-1 combines with J gene TRBJ2-1; 7 nucleotides line up with TRBD2. Germline assignment: CDR1 SGHRS and CDR2 YFSETQ. The CDR3 contains 16 residues. The V and J ends lost 1 base and 5 bases, in that order; junction bases with no gene match: 9. CDR3 amino acids: CASSLIPAGYNNEQFF. For the CDR3, the DNA is TGCGCCAGCAGCTTGATCCCAGCGGGATACAACAATGAGCAGTTCTTC.

The chain combines TRBV28 with TRBJ1-2, with TRBD1 as a possible D gene (6 bases). CDR1 is MDHEN, CDR2 SYDVKM, per germline. Deletions cut 3 bases from V and 2 bases from J, with 16 bases between. The CDR3 is made up of 16 amino acids. The CDR3 DNA is TGTGCCAGCAGTTTTGGGGGCAGAGTCCCCAACTATGGCTACACCTTC. This sequence encodes CASSFGGRVPNYGYTF.

The rearrangement joins TRBV20-1 to TRBJ1-1; D perhaps matches TRBD1 (6 bases). Trimming took 3 bases from V and 10 from J, leaving 21 bases between them. The CDR3 has 14 residues. Germline CDR1 reads DFQATT; CDR2 reads SNEGSKA (reference sequence). The CDR3 protein is CSASWPQRDIGAFF. The CDR3 DNA reads as TGCAGTGCTAGTTGGCCGCAAAGGGACATCGGAGCTTTCTTT.

This sequence joins TRBV5-1 and TRBJ2-2; D may be TRBD2 (5 bases). The CDR3 has 15 residues. Germline CDR1 and CDR2: SGHRS and YFSETQ. Between the trimmed V and J ends, which lost 7 bases and 6 bases, there was a span of 19 bases. CDR3 in amino acids: CASSPSGVSAGELFF. Here the CDR3 DNA reads TGCGCCAGCTCCCCATCCGGGGTATCGGCCGGGGAGCTGTTTTTT.

The chain combines TRBV19 with TRBJ1-4; 8 bases align to TRBD1. CDR1 and CDR2 (germline): LNHDA, SQIVND (reference sequence). Losses at the gene ends were 7 bases for V and 7 bases for J; bases not matched to a gene: 8. This CDR3 contains 14 residues. The CDR3 reads CASTRTGFGEKLFF. For the CDR3, the DNA is TGTGCCAGTACTCGGACAGGGTTTGGTGAAAAACTGTTTTTT.

V and J are TRBV28 and TRBJ1-2; D gene unclear. This CDR3 region has 11 residues. In germline, CDR1 is MDHEN, CDR2 SYDVKM. V was shortened by 11 bases and J by 4 bases, with 11 bases between the two germline ends. CDR3 sequence reads: CACRESYGYTF. CDR3 in DNA: TGTGCCTGTCGTGAGAGCTATGGCTACACCTTC.

This rearrangement joins TRBV15 to TRBJ2-1; tentatively, D is TRBD2 (6 bases). Germline CDR1 and CDR2: LNHNV and YYDKDF (reference sequence). The CDR3 is made up of 18 amino acids. The V gene lost 1 base and the J gene lost 0 bases, with 16 bases spanning the gap. The CDR3 protein is CATSRGRVAALSYNEQFF. CDR3 nucleotides: TGTGCCACCAGCAGAGGTCGCGTAGCGGCCCTCTCCTACAATGAGCAGTTCTTC.

CDR3 sequence: CASSRLAGVGDEQFF. For the CDR3, the DNA is TGCGCCAGCAGCCGACTAGCGGGAGTCGGGGATGAGCAGTTCTTC. The genes are TRBV5-1 and TRBJ2-1; 12 bases are shared with TRBD2. J lost 8 bases, V lost 4 bases, and 7 bases had no gene match. The CDR3 length is 15 residues. In germline, CDR1 is SGHRS, CDR2 YFSETQ.

This clone was seen only once. The V call is TRBV27, the J call TRBJ1-1; tentatively, D is TRBD1 (5 bases). Germline loops: CDR1 MNHEY, CDR2 SMNVEV (reference sequence). The V end was cut by 1 base, the J end by 3 bases, with 6 bases between. This CDR3 spans 13 amino acids. The CDR3 spells CASSLFRDTEAFF. The CDR3 nucleotides read TGTGCCAGCAGTTTATTCAGGGACACTGAAGCTTTCTTT.

This chain uses TRBV3-1 (or the pseudogene TRBV3-2) with TRBJ1-3, with a possible D match to TRBD1 (5 bases). Germline V gives CDR1 LGHDT, CDR2 YNNKEL (reference sequence). This CDR3 comprises 14 residues. V dropped 4 bases and J dropped 4 bases, with 11 bases sitting between them. The CDR3 loop reads CASSPRTLGNTIYF. In DNA form, the CDR3 reads TGTGCCAGCAGCCCTCGGACATTAGGAAACACCATATATTTT.

The chain carries TRBV9 and TRBJ2-4, with 7 bases lining up with TRBD2. Unmatched junction bases numbered 7, after V lost 2 bases and J lost 8 bases. CDR1 is SGDLS and CDR2 is YYNGEE in the germline V gene. This CDR3 contains 14 residues. The CDR3 DNA is TGTGCCAGCAGCGTGGGCGGGAGTTTTGACATTCAGTACTTC. Its translation: CASSVGGSFDIQYF. Full variable domain (remainder filled in from reference TRBV9 and TRBJ2-4): DSGVTQTPKHLITATGQRVTLRCSPRSGDLSVYWYQQSLDQGLQFLIQYYNGEERAKGNILERFSAQQFPDLHSELNLSSLELGDSALYFCASSVGGSFDIQYFGAGTRLSVL.

Turning to this clone: At one end, the junction sequence differs from germline, possibly due to a read error. The chain is built from TRBV6-1 and TRBJ1-2; D is perhaps TRBD1 (5 bases). This CDR3 has 17 amino acids. CDR1 MNHNS and CDR2 SASEGT come from the germline V gene. The CDR3 DNA follows: TGTGCCAGCAATGAACCGGGACTAACCCCCCTTAACTATGGCTACACCTTC. Translating it yields CASNEPGLTPLNYGYTF.

The chain recombines TRBV3-1 (or the pseudogene TRBV3-2) with TRBJ2-2, with a tentative D call TRBD2 (5 bases). The germline V and J ends were trimmed by 0 bases and 6 bases, with 20 bases remaining between them. Germline loops: CDR1 LGHDT, CDR2 YNNKEL (reference sequence). The CDR3 is made up of 18 amino acids. The CDR3 region has the DNA TGTGCCAGCAGCCAAGATTCATGGACTGAAAGGGCACCCGGGGAGCTGTTTTTT. This codes for CASSQDSWTERAPGELFF.

The rearrangement joins TRBV5-1 to TRBJ2-1; no clear D. This CDR3 is 17 amino acids long. Germline V CDR1 and CDR2: SGHRS, YFSETQ. V was trimmed by 0 bases and J by 6 bases, leaving 19 bases between them. This CDR3 is CASSLERVTAGGNEQFF. In DNA form, the CDR3 reads TGCGCCAGCAGCTTGGAAAGAGTGACGGCTGGCGGCAATGAGCAGTTCTTC.

V and J are TRBV19 and TRBJ2-7; the match to TRBD2 covers 12 bases. V dropped 5 bases and J dropped 5; count of bases not matched to a gene: 16. This CDR3 is 18 amino acids long. Germline V gives CDR1 LNHDA, CDR2 SQIVND (reference sequence). CDR3 in DNA: TGTGCCAGTAGTCCAAGAGGACTAGCGGGACTGCTGGGCCACGAGCAGTACTTC. This sequence encodes CASSPRGLAGLLGHEQYF.

The chain links TRBV3-1 (or the pseudogene TRBV3-2) to TRBJ1-1; tentatively, D is TRBD1 (5 bases). There are 16 residues in the CDR3. V shed 0 bases and J shed 0 bases, with 11 bases lying between them. Germline CDR1 and CDR2: LGHDT and YNNKEL (reference sequence). The CDR3 spells CASSQEGRGVNTEAFF. The DNA of the CDR3 is TGTGCCAGCAGCCAAGAGGGGAGGGGTGTGAACACTGAAGCTTTCTTT.

The chain combines TRBV19 with TRBJ1-1; D gene unclear. Germline V gives CDR1 LNHDA, CDR2 SQIVND (reference sequence). Trimming stripped 3 bases from V and 1 base from J, with 18 bases between. The length of the CDR3 is 17 residues. The CDR3 sequence is CASSIGVISSRNTEAFF. CDR3 nucleotides: TGTGCCAGTAGTATCGGGGTGATTTCGTCACGGAACACTGAAGCTTTCTTT. The full variable domain, rest sourced from reference TRBV19 and TRBJ1-1, is DGGITQSPKYLFRKEGQNVTLSCEQNLNHDAMYWYRQDPGQGLRLIYYSQIVNDFQKGDIAEGYSVSREKKESFPLTVTSAQKNPTAFYLCASSIGVISSRNTEAFFGQGTRLTVV.

V usage is TRBV5-1 and J usage is TRBJ2-2, with D possibly TRBD2 on 5 matching bases. CDR3 length: 16 residues. Per the germline V gene, CDR1 is SGHRS and CDR2 is YFSETQ. V lost 4 bases, J lost 4 bases, and 17 bases lay in between. CDR3 loop: CASSPPRGAFTGELFF. CDR3 DNA: TGCGCCAGCAGCCCGCCCCGGGGTGCTTTCACCGGGGAGCTGTTTTTT.

J is TRBJ2-7 and V is TRBV6-8, with D uncertain. The germline V gene encodes CDR1 MNHGY and CDR2 SAAAGT. This CDR3 has 10 amino acids. V lost 11 bases to trimming and J lost 4 bases, with 9 bases between them. CDR3 DNA sequence: TGTGCCGGCAAGAGGTACGAGCAGTACTTC. Residues: CAGKRYEQYF.

The V gene is TRBV28, the J gene TRBJ1-1; maybe TRBD1 (6 bases). Deletions cut 5 bases from V and 0 bases from J, with 19 bases between. CDR3 length: 17 amino acids. Germline CDR1 reads MDHEN; CDR2 reads SYDVKM. Written as DNA, the CDR3 is TGTGCCAGCAGTCAGGGGCCAGGGGCATATTTGAACACTGAAGCTTTCTTT. Amino acids: CASSQGPGAYLNTEAFF.

V usage is TRBV27 and J usage is TRBJ1-5, with 8 nucleotides matching TRBD1. The CDR3 is 13 amino acids. Germline V CDR1 and CDR2: MNHEY, SMNVEV (reference sequence). The V gene end was trimmed by 7 bases and the J gene end by 9 bases; junction bases not matched to a gene: 8. DNA for the CDR3: TGTGCCAGCACCCTTACAGGGGGAGGGCCCCAGCATTTT. Protein: CASTLTGGGPQHF.

V and J are TRBV19 and TRBJ1-2, with 11 bases that match TRBD1. Looked up from germline, CDR1 is LNHDA and CDR2 is SQIVND (reference sequence). The CDR3 contains 17 residues. V shed 4 bases, J shed 5 bases, and the junction held 12 bases outside the gene matches. DNA for the CDR3: TGTGCCAGTAGTAGCGGGACAGGGGGACCCGCTCGGTATGGCTACACCTTC. This encodes CASSSGTGGPARYGYTF. The full variable domain, its missing parts supplied by reference TRBV19 and TRBJ1-2, is DGGITQSPKYLFRKEGQNVTLSCEQNLNHDAMYWYRQDPGQGLRLIYYSQIVNDFQKGDIAEGYSVSREKKESFPLTVTSAQKNPTAFYLCASSSGTGGPARYGYTFGSGTRLTVV.

This chain uses TRBV5-6 with TRBJ2-2, with unresolved D. The germline V gene encodes CDR1 SGHDT and CDR2 YYEEEE. V was shortened by 0 bases and J by 2 bases, with 14 bases between the two germline ends. The CDR3 sequence is 17 residues long. The CDR3 DNA reads TGTGCCAGCAGCTTGGCCACGAGAGAAGATAACACCGGGGAGCTGTTTTTT. Translated: CASSLATREDNTGELFF.

This clone showed up just once. The chain joins TRBV7-8 to TRBJ2-1; TRBD2 matches 8 bases. In germline, CDR1 is SGHVS, CDR2 FQNEAQ. J was trimmed by 5 bases and V by 11 bases; bases with no gene match: 14. There are 15 residues in the CDR3. The DNA for the CDR3 is TGTGCCTCCCGAAGGGGAACTAGCGGTAACAATGAGCAGTTCTTC. Amino acid sequence: CASRRGTSGNNEQFF.

This clone has just one count. The rearrangement uses TRBV2 and TRBJ1-1, with 7 bases aligning to TRBD1. The V gene's germline CDR1 is SNHLY and CDR2 FYNNEI. V gave up 7 bases and J gave up 1 base; unmatched junction bases: 6. This CDR3 region has 14 residues. The CDR3 sequence is CASKMGQSNTEAFF. The CDR3 DNA reads as TGTGCCAGCAAAATGGGACAGTCGAACACTGAAGCTTTCTTT.

This chain connects TRBV5-8 to TRBJ2-5; a weak D match, TRBD1 (5 bases). The V gene lost 1 base and the J gene lost 5 bases, with 9 bases spanning the gap. Germline CDR1 SGHTS, CDR2 YDEGEE. CDR3 length: 13 amino acids. CDR3 residues: CASSLRGAETQYF. The DNA for the CDR3 is TGTGCCAGCAGCTTGAGGGGCGCGGAGACCCAGTACTTC.

The V gene is TRBV27, the J gene TRBJ2-1, with D unclear. The CDR3 consists of 14 residues. Looked up from germline, CDR1 is MNHEY and CDR2 is SMNVEV (reference sequence). Trimming removed 3 bases from V and 10 bases from J, with 16 bases in between. Here the CDR3 reads CASSFGGLLMEQFF. The DNA for the CDR3 is TGTGCCAGCAGTTTCGGCGGATTACTAATGGAGCAGTTCTTC.

The chain couples TRBV6-5 to TRBJ2-2; 9 bases line up with TRBD1. The germline gives CDR1 MNHEY, CDR2 SVGAGI. This CDR3 is built from 14 residues. V gave up 6 bases and J gave up 2 bases; unmatched junction bases: 1. CDR3 nucleotide sequence: TGTGCCAGCAGACAGGGGGCCAACACCGGGGAGCTGTTTTTT. Amino acid sequence: CASRQGANTGELFF.

The V gene is TRBV5-4, the J gene TRBJ2-3, with D possibly matching TRBD1 (6 bases). V was trimmed by 0 bases and J by 4 bases, leaving 12 bases between them. The germline gives CDR1 SGHNT, CDR2 YYREEE (reference sequence). CDR3 length equals 15 residues. This chain's CDR3 is CASSLGHKGADTQYF. CDR3 in DNA: TGTGCCAGCAGCTTGGGGCATAAGGGGGCAGATACGCAGTATTTT.